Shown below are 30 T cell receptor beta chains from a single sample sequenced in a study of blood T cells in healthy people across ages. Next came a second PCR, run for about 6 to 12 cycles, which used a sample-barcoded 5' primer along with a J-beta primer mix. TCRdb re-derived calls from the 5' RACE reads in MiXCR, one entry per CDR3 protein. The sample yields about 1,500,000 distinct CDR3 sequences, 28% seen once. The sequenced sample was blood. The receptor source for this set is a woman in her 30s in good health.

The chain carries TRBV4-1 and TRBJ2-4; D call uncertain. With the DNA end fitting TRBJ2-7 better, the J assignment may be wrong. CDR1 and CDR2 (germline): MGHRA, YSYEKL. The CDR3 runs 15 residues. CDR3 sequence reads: CASSQEGRWTYEQYF. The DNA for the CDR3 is TGCGCCAGCAGCCAAGAGGGCCGGTGGACCTACGAGCAGTACTTC.

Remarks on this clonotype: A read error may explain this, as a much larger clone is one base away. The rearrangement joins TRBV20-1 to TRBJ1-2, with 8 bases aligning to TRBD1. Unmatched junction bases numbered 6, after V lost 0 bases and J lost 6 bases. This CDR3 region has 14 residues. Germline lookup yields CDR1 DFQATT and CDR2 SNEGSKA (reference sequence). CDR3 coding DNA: TGCAGTGCTAGAGACCCGACAGGGGACCATGGCTACACCTTC. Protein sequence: CSARDPTGDHGYTF.

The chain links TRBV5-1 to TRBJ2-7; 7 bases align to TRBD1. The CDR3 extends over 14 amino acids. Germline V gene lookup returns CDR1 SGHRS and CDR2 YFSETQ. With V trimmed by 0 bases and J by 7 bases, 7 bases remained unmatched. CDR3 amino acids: CASSLGDRVGEQYF. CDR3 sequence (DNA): TGCGCCAGCAGCTTGGGAGACAGGGTAGGGGAGCAGTACTTC.

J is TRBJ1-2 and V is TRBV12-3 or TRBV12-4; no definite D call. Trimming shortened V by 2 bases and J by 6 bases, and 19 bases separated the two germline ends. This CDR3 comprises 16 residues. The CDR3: CASSLRLLGTFNGYTF. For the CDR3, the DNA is TGTGCCAGCAGTTTAAGGCTCCTGGGAACGTTTAATGGCTACACCTTC.

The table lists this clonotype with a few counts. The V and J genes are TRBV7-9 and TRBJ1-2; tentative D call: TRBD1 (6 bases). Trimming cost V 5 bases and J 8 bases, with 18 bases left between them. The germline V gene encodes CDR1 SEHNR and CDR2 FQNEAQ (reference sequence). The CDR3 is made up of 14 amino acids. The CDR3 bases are TGTGCCAGCAGCCAAGCTGACAGGACCTACGGCTACACCTTC. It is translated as CASSQADRTYGYTF.

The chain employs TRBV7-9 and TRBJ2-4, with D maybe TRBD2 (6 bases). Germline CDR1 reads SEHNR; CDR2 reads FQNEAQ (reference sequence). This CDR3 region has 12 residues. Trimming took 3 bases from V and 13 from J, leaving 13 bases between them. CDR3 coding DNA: TGTGCCAGCAGCTTCTTGAGTGGGAGGCAGTACTTC. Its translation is CASSFLSGRQYF.

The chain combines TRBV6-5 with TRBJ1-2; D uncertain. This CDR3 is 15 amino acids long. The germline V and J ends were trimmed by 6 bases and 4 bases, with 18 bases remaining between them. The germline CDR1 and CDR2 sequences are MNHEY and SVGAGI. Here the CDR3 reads CASSRARREGYGYTF. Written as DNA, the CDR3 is TGTGCCAGCAGCCGAGCCCGAAGAGAAGGCTATGGCTACACCTTC.

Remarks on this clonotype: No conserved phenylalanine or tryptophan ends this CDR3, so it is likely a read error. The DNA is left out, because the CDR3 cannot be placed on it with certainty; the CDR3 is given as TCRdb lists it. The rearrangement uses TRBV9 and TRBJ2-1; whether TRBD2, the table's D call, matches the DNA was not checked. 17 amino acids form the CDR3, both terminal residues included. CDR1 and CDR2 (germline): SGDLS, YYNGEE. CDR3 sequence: CASSVLKREGGTMSSSS.

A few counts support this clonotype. CDR3: CASRTDLPYEQYF. The CDR3 DNA sequence: TGTGCCAGCAGGACGGACCTCCCCTACGAGCAGTACTTC. The rearrangement uses TRBV19 and TRBJ2-7; D is ambiguous. With 9 bases removed from V and 2 bases from J, the gap between germline ends came to 14 bases. The CDR3 length is 13 residues. Germline assignment: CDR1 LNHDA and CDR2 SQIVND (reference sequence).

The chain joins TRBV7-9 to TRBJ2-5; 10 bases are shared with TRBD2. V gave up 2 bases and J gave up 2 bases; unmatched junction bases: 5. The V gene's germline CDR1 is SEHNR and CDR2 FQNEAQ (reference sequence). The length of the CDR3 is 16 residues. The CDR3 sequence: CASSLRLAGEQETQYF. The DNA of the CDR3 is TGTGCCAGCAGCTTAAGGCTAGCGGGAGAACAAGAGACCCAGTACTTC.

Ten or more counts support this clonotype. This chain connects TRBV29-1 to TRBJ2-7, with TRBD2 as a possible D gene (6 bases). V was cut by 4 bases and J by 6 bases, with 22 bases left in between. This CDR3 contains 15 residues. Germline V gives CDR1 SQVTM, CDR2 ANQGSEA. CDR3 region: CSVGPVAAGGSEQYF. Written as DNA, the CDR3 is TGCAGCGTTGGCCCCGTCGCGGCCGGGGGTTCCGAGCAGTACTTC.

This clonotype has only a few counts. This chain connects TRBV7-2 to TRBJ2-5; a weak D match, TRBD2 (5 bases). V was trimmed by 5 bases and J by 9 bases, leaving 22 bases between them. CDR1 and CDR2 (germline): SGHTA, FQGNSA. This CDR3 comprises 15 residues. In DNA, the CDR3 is TGTGCCAGCAGCCCAATGGCAGAGGGCTCGTGGGCCCAGTACTTC. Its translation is CASSPMAEGSWAQYF.

In nucleotides, the CDR3 is TGCGCCAGCAGACCCCAGGAACGGGAAAAACTGTTTTTT. This gives the protein CASRPQEREKLFF. The rearrangement uses TRBV5-1 and TRBJ1-4; D gene unclear. CDR3 length: 13 amino acids. CDR1 SGHRS and CDR2 YFSETQ come from the germline V gene. Trimming cost V 5 bases and J 8 bases, with 13 bases left between them.

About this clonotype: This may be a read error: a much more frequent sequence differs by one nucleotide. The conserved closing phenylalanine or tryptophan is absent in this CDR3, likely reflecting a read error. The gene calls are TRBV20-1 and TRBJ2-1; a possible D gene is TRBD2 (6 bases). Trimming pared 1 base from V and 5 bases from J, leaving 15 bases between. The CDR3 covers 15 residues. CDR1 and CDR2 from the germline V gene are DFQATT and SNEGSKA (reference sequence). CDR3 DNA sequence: TGCAGTGCTAGAGGGGGCGGGGCGGACGACAATGAGCAGTTCTGC. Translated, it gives CSARGGGADDNEQFC.

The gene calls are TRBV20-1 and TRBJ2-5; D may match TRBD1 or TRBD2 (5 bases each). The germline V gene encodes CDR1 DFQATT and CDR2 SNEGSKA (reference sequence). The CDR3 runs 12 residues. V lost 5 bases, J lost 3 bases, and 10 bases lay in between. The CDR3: CSAGDGEETQYF. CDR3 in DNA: TGCAGTGCTGGGGACGGGGAAGAGACCCAGTACTTC.

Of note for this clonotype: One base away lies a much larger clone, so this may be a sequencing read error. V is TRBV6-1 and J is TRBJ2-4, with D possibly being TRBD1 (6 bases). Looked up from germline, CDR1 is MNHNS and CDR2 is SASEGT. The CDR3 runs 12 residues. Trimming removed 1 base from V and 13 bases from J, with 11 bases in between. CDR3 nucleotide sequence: TGTGCCAGCAGTGAAGTGTCAGGGGACCAGTACTTC. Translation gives CASSEVSGDQYF.

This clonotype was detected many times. In DNA, the CDR3 is TGCAGTGCTAGAGATATGGGGCTAAGACAAGAGACCCAGTACTTC. Amino acids: CSARDMGLRQETQYF. V and J are TRBV20-1 and TRBJ2-5; D may be TRBD1 (5 bases). CDR1 and CDR2 from the germline V gene are DFQATT and SNEGSKA (reference sequence). This CDR3 has 15 amino acids. The V gene lost 0 bases and the J gene lost 2 bases, with 13 bases spanning the gap.

CDR3 in DNA: TGCAGTGCTAGGGGTTCTGTAAGATCTAATGAAAAACTGTTTTTT. It yields the protein CSARGSVRSNEKLFF. V and J are TRBV20-1 and TRBJ1-4; no firm D call. Germline V CDR1 and CDR2: DFQATT, SNEGSKA (reference sequence). CDR3 length: 15 amino acids. V shed 3 bases and J shed 3 bases, with 14 bases lying between them.

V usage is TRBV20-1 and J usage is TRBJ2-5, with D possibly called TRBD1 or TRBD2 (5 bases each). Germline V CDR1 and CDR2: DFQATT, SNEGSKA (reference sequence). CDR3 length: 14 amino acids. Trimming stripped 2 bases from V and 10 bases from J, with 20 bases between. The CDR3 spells CSARLGRSLGDQYF. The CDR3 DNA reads TGCAGTGCTAGACTAGGACGGAGCCTGGGGGACCAGTACTTC.

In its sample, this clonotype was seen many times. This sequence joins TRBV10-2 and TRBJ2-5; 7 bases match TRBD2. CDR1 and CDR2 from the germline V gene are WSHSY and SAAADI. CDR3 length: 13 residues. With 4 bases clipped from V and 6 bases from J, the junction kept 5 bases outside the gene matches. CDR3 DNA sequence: TGCGCCAGCAGTGGTTGGGGGGGAAAGACCCAGTACTTC. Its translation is CASSGWGGKTQYF.

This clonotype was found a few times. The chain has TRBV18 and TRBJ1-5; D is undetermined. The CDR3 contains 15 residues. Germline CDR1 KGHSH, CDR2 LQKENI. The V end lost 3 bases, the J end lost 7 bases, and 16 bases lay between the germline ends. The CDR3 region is CASSPATTGGQPQHF. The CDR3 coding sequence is TGTGCCAGCTCACCGGCGACGACCGGTGGACAGCCCCAGCATTTT.

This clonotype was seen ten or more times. CDR3 sequence reads: CSVEDLASGRANEQFF. CDR3 nucleotide sequence: TGCAGCGTTGAAGATTTGGCTAGCGGGAGGGCCAATGAGCAGTTCTTC. This chain uses TRBV29-1 with TRBJ2-1; the match to TRBD2 covers 12 bases. The germline CDR1 and CDR2 sequences are SQVTM and ANQGSEA. CDR3 length: 16 amino acids. Trimming took 0 bases from V and 6 from J; bases not matched to a gene: 6.

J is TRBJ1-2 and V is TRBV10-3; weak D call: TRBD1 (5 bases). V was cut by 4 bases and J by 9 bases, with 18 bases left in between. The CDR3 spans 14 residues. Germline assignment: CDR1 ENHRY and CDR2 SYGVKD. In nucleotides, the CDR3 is TGTGCCATCAGTGGGGGAGGGGTACTGATCAGCTACACCTTC. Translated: CAISGGGVLISYTF.

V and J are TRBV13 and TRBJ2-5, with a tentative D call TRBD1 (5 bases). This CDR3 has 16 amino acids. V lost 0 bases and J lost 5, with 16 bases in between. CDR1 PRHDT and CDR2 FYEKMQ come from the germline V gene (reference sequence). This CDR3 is CASSLGPRGFGETQYF. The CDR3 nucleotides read TGTGCCAGCAGCTTAGGGCCAAGGGGCTTCGGCGAGACCCAGTACTTC.

The CDR3 protein is CASSRLTGVGTIYF. The CDR3 region has the DNA TGTGCCAGCAGTCGCCTTACAGGGGTGGGCACCATATATTTT. The genes are TRBV12-3 or TRBV12-4 and TRBJ1-3, with 7 nucleotides matching TRBD1. CDR3 length: 14 amino acids. V lost 5 bases and J lost 9; bases outside the gene matches: 10.

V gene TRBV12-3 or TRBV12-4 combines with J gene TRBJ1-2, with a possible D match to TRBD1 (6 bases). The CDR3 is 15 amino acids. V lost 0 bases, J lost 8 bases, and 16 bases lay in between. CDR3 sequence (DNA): TGTGCCAGCAGTTTAGCGTTGGGGCCACAGGGAGGCTACACCTTC. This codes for CASSLALGPQGGYTF.

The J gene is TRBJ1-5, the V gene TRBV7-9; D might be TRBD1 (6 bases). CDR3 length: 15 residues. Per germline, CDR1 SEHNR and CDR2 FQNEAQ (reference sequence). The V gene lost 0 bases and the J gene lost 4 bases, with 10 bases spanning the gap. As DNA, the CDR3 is TGTGCCAGCAGCTTAGCGGGGGCATCTAATCAGCCCCAGCATTTT. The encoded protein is CASSLAGASNQPQHF.

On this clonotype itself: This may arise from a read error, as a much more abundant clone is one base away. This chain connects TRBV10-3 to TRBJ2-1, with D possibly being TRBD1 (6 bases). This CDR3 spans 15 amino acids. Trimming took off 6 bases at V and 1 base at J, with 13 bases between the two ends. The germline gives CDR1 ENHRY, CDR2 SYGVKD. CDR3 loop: CAIREAGASYNEQFF. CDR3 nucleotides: TGTGCCATCAGAGAGGCAGGGGCGTCCTACAATGAGCAGTTCTTC.

The CDR3 here is CASSPTGFEAGETQYF. In DNA form, the CDR3 reads TGCGCCAGCAGCCCTACAGGGTTTGAGGCTGGGGAGACCCAGTACTTC. The rearrangement joins TRBV10-1 to TRBJ2-5; D is possibly TRBD1 (6 bases). The CDR3 contains 16 residues. Germline lookup yields CDR1 WNHNN and CDR2 SYGVQD (reference sequence). Trimming removed 6 bases at V and 5 bases at J, with 22 bases between.

DNA of the CDR3: TGTGCCAGCAGTCTGGTGGACAGGGGGCGGCGGCCCCAGCATTTT. This gives the protein CASSLVDRGRRPQHF. J is TRBJ1-5 and V is TRBV25-1, with 11 nucleotides matching TRBD1. Germline CDR1 is MGHDK and CDR2 is SYGVNS. This CDR3 contains 15 residues. With 5 bases clipped from V and 9 bases from J, the junction kept 9 bases outside the gene matches.